The 14 T cell receptor beta chains presented below share a single source sample, sequenced in a study of molecular identifiers for immune sequencing clone quantification. Each CDR3 protein gets one entry after TCRdb re-called the PCR reads with MiXCR. The data hold 100,000 or so distinct CDR3 sequences, with about 21% observed a single time. Sequences were obtained from naive CD8+ T cells from blood, with Jurkat cell RNA spiked in. Regarding subset: FACS-sorted CD8+CD4-CCR7+CD45RA+ naive T cells. All receptors come from a human donor in good health. Some libraries in this study had Jurkat cell RNA spiked in.

Details on this clonotype: Given a much more abundant clone one base away, this may be a read error. The rearrangement uses TRBV5-3 and TRBJ2-7; TRBD2 matches at 7 bases. TRBV5-3 is recorded as an ORF, its role being uncertain. This CDR3 is built from 12 residues. The junction had 11 bases not matched to a gene; V was cut back by 10 bases and J by 7 bases. The CDR3 region is CAGGAPGREQYF. The CDR3 region has the DNA TGTGCCGGCGGAGCCCCCGGGAGGGAGCAGTACTTC.

The count of this clonotype is one. This chain links TRBV6-2 or TRBV6-3 with TRBJ2-5; 7 bases agree with TRBD2. The CDR3 is made up of 17 amino acids. V shed 0 bases and J 0 bases; nucleotides not matched to a gene: 7. CDR1 is MNHEY, CDR2 SVGEGT, per germline. CDR3 in amino acids: CASSYSSEAGYQETQYF. In nucleotides, the CDR3 is TGTGCCAGCAGTTACTCGTCTGAAGCGGGGTACCAAGAGACCCAGTACTTC.

The gene calls are TRBV7-8 and TRBJ1-2; a weak D match, TRBD1 (6 bases). The V and J ends lost 2 bases and 6 bases respectively, with 16 bases between them. Germline CDR1 reads SGHVS; CDR2 reads FQNEAQ. The CDR3 is 15 amino acids. Here the CDR3 reads CASSLSGDRGNGYTF. CDR3 nucleotide sequence: TGTGCCAGCAGCTTATCAGGGGATAGAGGCAATGGCTACACCTTC.

Comments on this clonotype: One end of the junction is discordant with germline, which a read error may explain. The gene calls are TRBV15 and TRBJ1-5; no firm D call. The CDR3 spans 15 residues. The germline gives CDR1 LNHNV, CDR2 YYDKDF (reference sequence). This CDR3 is CTTSRGAGGNQPQHF. CDR3 in DNA: TGTACCACCAGCAGAGGAGCAGGCGGCAATCAGCCCCAGCATTTT.

Ten or more counts support this clonotype. The chain uses TRBV24-1 and TRBJ2-3; TRBD1 matches at 7 bases. Germline trimming cut 3 bases from V and 4 bases from J; bases unmatched to any gene: 15. CDR3 size: 18 residues. Germline CDR1 and CDR2: KGHDR and SFDVKD. In DNA, the CDR3 is TGTGCCACCAGTGATACACGGACAGGAATGTTGGGGGCAGATACGCAGTATTTT. This sequence encodes CATSDTRTGMLGADTQYF.

This clonotype was observed a handful of times. This may be a read error, as it is one base from a much larger clone. As the CDR3 is not closed by the conserved phenylalanine or tryptophan, this likely results from a read error. This chain uses TRBV4-3 with TRBJ2-7, with TRBD2 identical over 9 bases. The CDR3 is 15 amino acids. V gave up 1 base and J gave up 5 bases; unmatched junction bases: 6. Germline V gene data show CDR1 as LGHNA and CDR2 as YSLEER. CDR3 amino acids: CASSQVAGVGHEQYL. DNA for the CDR3: TGCGCCAGCAGCCAAGTAGCGGGGGTTGGGCACGAGCAGTACCTC.

This clonotype was observed a handful of times. The chain couples TRBV7-9 to TRBJ2-1, with D perhaps matching TRBD2 (6 bases). V was cut by 5 bases and J by 9 bases, with 17 bases left in between. From germline, CDR1 is SEHNR and CDR2 FQNEAQ (reference sequence). This CDR3 contains 14 residues. This chain's CDR3 is CASSPPRGTGEQFF. CDR3 nucleotide sequence: TGTGCCAGCAGCCCCCCCCGCGGGACGGGTGAGCAGTTCTTC. Supplemented by reference TRBV7-9 and TRBJ2-1, the full variable domain reads DTGVSQNPRHKITKRGQNVTFRCDPISEHNRLYWYRQTLGQGPEFLTYFQNEAQLEKSRLLSDRFSAERPKGSFSTLEIQRTEQGDSAMYLCASSPPRGTGEQFFGPGTRLTVL.

Turning to this clonotype: A much larger clone is a single base away; this may be a read error. The CDR3 loop reads CANSVGLRDTQYF. As DNA, the CDR3 is TGTGCCAACAGCGTCGGGTTGAGAGATACGCAGTATTTT. This chain joins TRBV7-9 and TRBJ2-3; D gene uncertain. The CDR3 has 13 residues. Germline V CDR1 and CDR2: SEHNR, FQNEAQ (reference sequence). Drawing the rest from reference TRBV7-9 and TRBJ2-3, the complete variable domain is DTGVSQNPRHKITKRGQNVTFRCDPISEHNRLYWYRQTLGQGPEFLTYFQNEAQLEKSRLLSDRFSAERPKGSFSTLEIQRTEQGDSAMYLCANSVGLRDTQYFGPGTRLTVL.

This clonotype was observed at least ten times. The chain recombines TRBV4-3 with TRBJ2-7, with 7 bases lining up with TRBD1. Germline CDR1 LGHNA, CDR2 YSLEER. V lost 1 base, J lost 2 bases, and 5 bases stayed unmatched. The CDR3 has 15 amino acids. CDR3 residues: CASSQGEGAPYEQYF. The CDR3 nucleotides read TGCGCCAGCAGCCAAGGAGAGGGGGCCCCCTACGAGCAGTACTTC.

Comments on this clonotype: One base away lies a much larger clone, so this may be a sequencing read error. The V and J genes are TRBV6-2 or TRBV6-3 and TRBJ2-7; D is unresolved. V lost 4 bases, J lost 4 bases, and 8 bases lay in between. Germline V gene sequence: CDR1 MNHEY, CDR2 SVGEGT. The length of the CDR3 is 12 residues. CDR3 amino acids: CASSWGAYEQYF. CDR3 DNA sequence: TGTGCCAGCAGTTGGGGTGCGTACGAGCAGTACTTC.

This clonotype has only one observation. This could be a read error, since a much larger clone is one nucleotide away. V gene TRBV11-2 combines with J gene TRBJ1-1; TRBD1 might be the D (5 bases). The CDR3 spans 13 residues. Germline V gene sequence: CDR1 SGHAT, CDR2 FQNNGV. CDR3: CASSLVLDTEALF. CDR3 DNA: TGTGCCAGCAGCTTAGTCCTGGACACTGAAGCTCTCTTT.

There are many counts of this clonotype. The gene calls are TRBV9 and TRBJ1-1, with D possibly TRBD1 on 5 matching bases. Germline CDR1 reads SGDLS; CDR2 reads YYNGEE. CDR3 length equals 15 residues. V was shortened by 6 bases and J by 2 bases, with 17 bases between the two germline ends. CDR3 in amino acids: CASTFLEGPNTEAFF. CDR3 nucleotide sequence: TGTGCCAGCACCTTCCTGGAGGGGCCAAACACTGAAGCTTTCTTT.

Comments on this clonotype: This could be a read error, since a much larger clone is one nucleotide away. The genes are TRBV19 and TRBJ2-1; 7 bases agree with TRBD2. Germline V lookup: CDR1 LNHDA, CDR2 SQIVND (reference sequence). The CDR3 covers 15 residues. CDR3 in amino acids: CSSSMSSAGYNEQFF. CDR3 nucleotides: TGTTCCAGTAGTATGTCGTCAGCGGGGTACAATGAGCAGTTCTTC.

This clonotype was seen only a few times. The chain combines TRBV6-2 or TRBV6-3 with TRBJ2-7, with D perhaps given as TRBD1 or TRBD2 (5 bases each). CDR3 length equals 14 residues. CDR1 and CDR2 (germline): MNHEY, SVGEGT. Trimming left V 6 bases short and J 3 bases short, with 15 bases between. The CDR3 bases are TGTGCCAGCAGCCAGGGACCGTCAAACTACGAGCAGTACTTC. Protein product: CASSQGPSNYEQYF.